This T cell receptor (beta chain) emerged from a study of blood T cell repertoires in COVID-19. At the level of the study: COVID-19 samples, acute and convalescent, were from the United States, Italy and Spain. PBMCs, B-cell-depleted T cells, or T cells were the source of the cDNA or gDNA that made up the material.

Trimming cost V 8 bases and J 8 bases, with 19 bases left between them. The germline V gene encodes CDR1 LNHDA and CDR2 SQIVND (reference sequence). This CDR3 is built from 14 residues. Under the authors' procedure: From reference gene primer amplification, estimates of nucleated cell counts were derived. Clones were sequenced by immunoSEQ multiplex PCR, and TCRdb holds only the in-frame ones, with some missing. The V and J calls and the clone size are those of that table, but D and trimming were determined from the DNA. The sample contains approximately 97,000 clones, 87% of which appear only once. This sequence joins TRBV19 and TRBJ2-1, with a weak D call TRBD1 (5 bases). The specimen sequenced was peripheral blood. This TCR was sampled from a human donor in a cohort sampled during active COVID-19. CDR3 amino acids: CASRLSPKGHEQFF. CDR3 DNA: TGTGCCAGTCGCCTCTCCCCTAAGGGGCATGAGCAGTTCTTC.